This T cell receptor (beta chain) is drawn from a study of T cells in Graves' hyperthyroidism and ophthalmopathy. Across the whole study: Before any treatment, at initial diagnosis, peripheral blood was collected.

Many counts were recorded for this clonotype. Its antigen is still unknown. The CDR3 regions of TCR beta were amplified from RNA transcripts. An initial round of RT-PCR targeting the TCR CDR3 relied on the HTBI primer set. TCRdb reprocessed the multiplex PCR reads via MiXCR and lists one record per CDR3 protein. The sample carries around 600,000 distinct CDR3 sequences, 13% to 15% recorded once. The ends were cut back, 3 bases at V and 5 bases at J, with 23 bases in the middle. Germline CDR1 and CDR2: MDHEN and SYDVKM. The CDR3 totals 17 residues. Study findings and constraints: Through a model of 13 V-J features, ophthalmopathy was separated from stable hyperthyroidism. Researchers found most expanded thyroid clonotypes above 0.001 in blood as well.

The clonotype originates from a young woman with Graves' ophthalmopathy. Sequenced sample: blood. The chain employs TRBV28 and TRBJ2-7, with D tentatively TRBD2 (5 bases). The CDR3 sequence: CASSLPPTRSLRNEQYF. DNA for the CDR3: TGTGCCAGCAGTTTGCCTCCTACTAGAAGCCTGAGGAACGAGCAGTACTTC.